This section outlines one TCR beta chain sequence together with its context. This record comes from a study of human T cells and chemical hapten exposure. Study context: Subjects had 2% DPC placed on roughly 2 cm by roughly 2 cm of upper inner arm skin for sensitization. Patches that contained 0.01% DPC were applied to the upper back and read at 6 days.

Time point indicated: patch test 2, 6 weeks after DPC sensitization. Regarding treatment: therapeutic diphenylcyclopropenone sensitization with weekly scalp DPC. The CDR3 is 11 amino acids. Germline-derived CDR1 and CDR2 are MNHEY and SVGEGT. The V and J ends lost 7 bases and 4 bases respectively, with 8 bases between them. Methods used by the authors: Samples contained a median of 95,638 TCRs, with a range of roughly 23,224 to 700,000. TCRdb itself ran the RACE reads through MiXCR, one entry per CDR3 protein. The V and J calls were determined by TCRdb, not by the authors. The table includes about 96,000 distinct CDR3 sequences, about a tenth detected once.

The TCR comes from a woman between 40 and 50 years old with alopecia areata. Some clones in this sample may be carry-over from other donors' samples. This chain uses TRBV6-2 or TRBV6-3 with TRBJ2-7, with TRBD1 as a possible D gene (5 bases). Material: whole blood, obtained in connection with sensitization to the hapten diphenylcyclopropenone (DPC). The CDR3, as DNA: TGTGCCAGCACCGACAGTTACGAGCAGTACTTC. Protein product: CASTDSYEQYF.